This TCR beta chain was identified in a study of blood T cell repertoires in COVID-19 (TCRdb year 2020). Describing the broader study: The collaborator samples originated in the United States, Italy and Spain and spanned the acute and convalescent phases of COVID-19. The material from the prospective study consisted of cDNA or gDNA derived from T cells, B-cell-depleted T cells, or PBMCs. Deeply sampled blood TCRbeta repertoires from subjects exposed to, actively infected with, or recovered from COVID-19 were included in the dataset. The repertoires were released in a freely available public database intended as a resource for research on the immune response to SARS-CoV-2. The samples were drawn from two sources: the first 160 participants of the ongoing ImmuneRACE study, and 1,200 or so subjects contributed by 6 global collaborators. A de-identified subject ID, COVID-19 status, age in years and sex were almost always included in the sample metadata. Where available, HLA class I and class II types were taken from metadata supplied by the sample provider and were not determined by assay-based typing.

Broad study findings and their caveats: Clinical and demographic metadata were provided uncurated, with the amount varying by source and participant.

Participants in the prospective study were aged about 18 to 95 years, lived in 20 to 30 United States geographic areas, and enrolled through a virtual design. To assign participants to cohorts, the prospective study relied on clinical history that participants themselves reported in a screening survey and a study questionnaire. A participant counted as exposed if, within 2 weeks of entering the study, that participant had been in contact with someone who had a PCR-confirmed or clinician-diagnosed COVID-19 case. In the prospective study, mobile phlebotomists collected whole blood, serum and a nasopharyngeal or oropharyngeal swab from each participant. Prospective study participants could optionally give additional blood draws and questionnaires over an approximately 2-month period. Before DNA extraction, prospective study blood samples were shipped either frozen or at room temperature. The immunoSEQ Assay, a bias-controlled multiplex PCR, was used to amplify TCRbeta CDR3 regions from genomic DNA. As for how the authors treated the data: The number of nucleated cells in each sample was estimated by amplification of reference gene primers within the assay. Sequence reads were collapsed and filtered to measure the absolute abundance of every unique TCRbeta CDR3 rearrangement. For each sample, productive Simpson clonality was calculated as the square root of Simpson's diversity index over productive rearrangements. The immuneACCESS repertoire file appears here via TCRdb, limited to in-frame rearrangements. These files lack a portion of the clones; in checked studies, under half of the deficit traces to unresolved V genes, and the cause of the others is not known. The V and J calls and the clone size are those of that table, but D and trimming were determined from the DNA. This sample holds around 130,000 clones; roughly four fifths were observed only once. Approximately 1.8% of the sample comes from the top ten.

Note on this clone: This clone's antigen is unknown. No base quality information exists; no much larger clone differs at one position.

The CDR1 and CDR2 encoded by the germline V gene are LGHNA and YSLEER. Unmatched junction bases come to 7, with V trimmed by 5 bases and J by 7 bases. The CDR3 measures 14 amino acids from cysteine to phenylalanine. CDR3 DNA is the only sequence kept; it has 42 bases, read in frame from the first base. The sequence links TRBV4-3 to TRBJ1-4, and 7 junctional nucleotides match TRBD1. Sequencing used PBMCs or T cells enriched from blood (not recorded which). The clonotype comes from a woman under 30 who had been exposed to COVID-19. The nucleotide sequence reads TGCGCCAGCAGCACGGGACAGACAGCTGAAAAACTGTTTTTT. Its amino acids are CASSTGQTAEKLFF.